This TCR beta chain was sequenced for a study of blood T cell repertoires in COVID-19. In the original workflow: The authors estimated nucleated cell counts from reference gene primer amplification. The table came from immunoSEQ multiplex PCR; TCRdb's copy has only in-frame clones and leaves some out. For V, J and clone size, that table is used; D and trimming come from the DNA. The top ten clones hold less than 3% of a sample with fewer than 200,000 clones, under 80% of them seen once. CDR1 is LNHDA and CDR2 is SQIVND in the germline V gene (reference sequence). The CDR3 contains 13 residues. The germline V and J ends were trimmed by 3 bases and 4 bases, with 10 bases remaining between them. This clone showed up just a few times.

This chain connects TRBV19 to TRBJ2-7; possible D gene TRBD1, 6 bases. This receptor was obtained from an elderly woman with acute or convalescent COVID-19. Sequencing was carried out using peripheral blood. The CDR3 region is CASSIQGQYEQYF. The CDR3 nucleotides read TGTGCCAGTAGTATCCAGGGGCAATACGAGCAGTACTTC.